Detailed here is one T cell receptor beta chain. The antigen is undetermined. The germline CDR1 and CDR2 sequences are MNHEY and SMNVEV (reference sequence). The CDR3 runs 17 residues. V shed 3 bases and J shed 0 bases, with 12 bases lying between them. Autoimmune disease history or systemic immunosuppression was exclusionary. These data originate in a study of OX40 agonist ivuxolimab in advanced cancers. General observations from the study: Several nonresponders also turned out to have low normalized T-cell clonal expansion. More expanded clones were seen, on average, in CD8+ T cells than in CD4+. CD4+ and CD8+ T cells in blood underwent clonal expansion by week 6 at 0.1 to 3.0 mg/kg.

Method: immunoSEQ multiplex PCR; TCRdb's copy keeps in-frame clones and lacks some. The sample holds tens of thousands of clones, around 86% seen once. Sequenced here: CD4+ or CD8+ T cells sorted from blood, sampled in a trial of the OX40 agonist ivuxolimab. The receptor's source is an adult with an advanced solid tumor such as melanoma, head and neck, liver or kidney cancer. The chain has TRBV27 and TRBJ1-6, with D possibly matching TRBD1 (6 bases). CDR3 protein: CASSLGGRSSYNSPLHF. The CDR3 region has the DNA TGTGCCAGCAGTTTGGGGGGGCGGAGCTCCTATAATTCACCCCTCCACTTT.